This T cell receptor beta chain appears in the sequencing data of a study of graft-versus-host responses after intestinal transplantation. With respect to this clone: Its antigen is still unknown.

Study-level results: High graft-versus-host to host-versus-graft clonal ratios were found in allografts of patients who had graft-donor T cell macrochimerism.

Some clones are missing from TCRdb's copy, which holds only in-frame ones; the method was immunoSEQ multiplex PCR. The table lists approximately 50,000 clones, roughly 90% of them singletons. The CDR3 runs to 14 residues. Per germline, CDR1 MNHEY and CDR2 SMNVEV (reference sequence). Trimming took 5 bases from V and 7 from J, leaving 18 bases between them. The receptor's source is a human patient who received an intestinal transplant, so some T cells may come from the graft donor. This sample comprised PBMCs, obtained 26 days after transplant. The V gene is TRBV27, the J gene TRBJ2-7; D possibly corresponds to TRBD1 (7 bases). The CDR3 reads CASSPGGGLREQYF. The CDR3 DNA reads as TGTGCCAGCAGTCCTGGAGGGGGCCTGCGGGAGCAGTACTTC.